These 11 T cell receptor beta chains were all obtained from the same sample, sequenced in a study of T cell responses to AZD1222 COVID-19 vaccine. Only in-frame clones appear in the TCRdb table, and some are missing; sequencing was by immunoSEQ multiplex PCR. The sample lists about 140,000 clones, approximately 92% occurring once. Sequencing used peripheral blood, obtained on day 0 of AZD1222 vaccination. Every receptor here comes from an adult in good health.

The chain couples TRBV7-9 to TRBJ2-5, with 8 bases fitting TRBD1. V lost 4 bases, J lost 4 bases, and 5 bases stayed unmatched. The germline gives CDR1 SEHNR, CDR2 FQNEAQ (reference sequence). CDR3 length: 14 residues. The CDR3 region has the DNA TGTGCCAGCAGCTCCGGACAGGGACGAGAGACCCAGTACTTC. Protein: CASSSGQGRETQYF.

This chain joins TRBV3-1 (or the pseudogene TRBV3-2) and TRBJ2-3; 9 bases are a match to TRBD1. Germline lookup yields CDR1 LGHDT and CDR2 YNNKEL (reference sequence). There are 13 residues in the CDR3. V dropped 10 bases and J dropped 5; count of bases not matched to a gene: 7. The CDR3 loop reads CATKQGAGDTQYF. CDR3 sequence (DNA): TGTGCCACCAAACAGGGGGCGGGAGATACGCAGTATTTT.

This clone was seen once. The chain couples TRBV28 to TRBJ2-5, with 11 nucleotides matching TRBD1. The V segment lost 8 bases and the J segment 4 bases; nucleotides outside the gene matches: 12. This CDR3 has 16 residues. Per the germline V gene, CDR1 is MDHEN and CDR2 is SYDVKM. The DNA of the CDR3 is TGTGCCAGCGGATCCTCGGACAGGGGGCGCAGAGAGACCCAGTACTTC. It codes for CASGSSDRGRRETQYF.

The chain carries TRBV6-2 or TRBV6-3 and TRBJ2-2; D unclear. The V and J ends lost 0 bases and 0 bases respectively, with 11 bases between them. The CDR3 covers 17 residues. The V gene's germline CDR1 is MNHEY and CDR2 SVGEGT. The CDR3 DNA sequence: TGTGCCAGCAGTTACTCGATATATCCAGCGAACACCGGGGAGCTGTTTTTT. Amino acids: CASSYSIYPANTGELFF.

The chain is built from TRBV9 and TRBJ2-1; 16 positions match TRBD2. V shed 10 bases, J shed 4 bases, and the junction held 14 bases outside the gene matches. In germline, CDR1 is SGDLS, CDR2 YYNGEE. This CDR3 comprises 18 residues. The CDR3 reads CAFSPEGTSGREYNEQFF. CDR3 coding DNA: TGTGCCTTCTCCCCCGAGGGGACTAGCGGGAGGGAATACAATGAGCAGTTCTTC.

This rearrangement joins TRBV24-1 to TRBJ2-7; D is ambiguous. CDR1 is KGHDR and CDR2 is SFDVKD in the germline V gene. This CDR3 is 16 amino acids long. Deletions cut 0 bases from V and 3 bases from J, with 14 bases between. CDR3 in amino acids: CATSDLRAVILYEQYF. The CDR3 DNA is TGTGCCACCAGTGATTTGAGGGCGGTTATTCTCTACGAGCAGTACTTC.

This clone was picked up a small number of times. The V gene is TRBV2, the J gene TRBJ2-1; 14 bases match TRBD2. Germline V lookup: CDR1 SNHLY, CDR2 FYNNEI. The CDR3 extends over 17 amino acids. The junction had 10 bases not matched to a gene; V was cut back by 7 bases and J by 5 bases. In DNA, the CDR3 is TGTGCCAGCACCGCACTTACGGGACTAGCGGGAGACAATGAGCAGTTCTTC. Its translation: CASTALTGLAGDNEQFF.

As DNA, the CDR3 is TGCGCCAGCAGTTTTGTCAGGTATGAGCAGTTCTTC. This sequence encodes CASSFVRYEQFF. V usage is TRBV5-1 and J usage is TRBJ2-1; D not certain. The CDR3 has 12 amino acids. CDR1 and CDR2 (germline): SGHRS, YFSETQ. The V and J ends lost 5 bases and 8 bases respectively, with 11 bases between them.

The CDR3 bases are TGTGCCAGCAGCCCCGACCCCTGGGACTCGGGGGTGGCCAAAAACATTCAGTACTTC. Protein: CASSPDPWDSGVAKNIQYF. V usage is TRBV3-1 (or the pseudogene TRBV3-2) and J usage is TRBJ2-4, with D possibly TRBD2 on 6 matching bases. The CDR3 loop spans 19 amino acids. The germline CDR1 and CDR2 sequences are LGHDT and YNNKEL (reference sequence). V dropped 4 bases and J dropped 1 base, with 23 bases sitting between them.

V usage is TRBV4-1 and J usage is TRBJ1-2, with 9 bases aligning to TRBD1. Looked up from germline, CDR1 is MGHRA and CDR2 is YSYEKL. The CDR3 runs 16 residues. After removal of 1 base from V and 2 bases from J, the junction contained 5 bases not matched to a gene. CDR3 in amino acids: CASSQARGTGNYGYTF. CDR3 bases: TGCGCCAGCAGCCAAGCCCGGGGGACAGGGAACTATGGCTACACCTTC.

By its share, this clone is medium-sized. This chain's CDR3 is CASSLTSEFSSYEQYF. In nucleotides, the CDR3 is TGCGCCAGCAGCTTGACATCGGAATTCTCCTCCTACGAGCAGTACTTC. This chain connects TRBV5-1 to TRBJ2-7; D not resolved. The CDR3 length is 16 residues. In germline, CDR1 is SGHRS, CDR2 YFSETQ. With 1 base removed from V and 0 bases from J, the gap between germline ends came to 14 bases.